Below are 25 T cell receptor beta chains sequenced from a single sample in a study of T cell responses to AZD1222 COVID-19 vaccine. TCRdb keeps only in-frame clones here, not all; method: immunoSEQ multiplex PCR. The sample lists roughly 140,000 clones; roughly 88% were seen once. This specimen consisted of peripheral blood, obtained on day 0 of AZD1222 vaccination. The receptors come from an adult in good health.

The rearrangement links TRBV6-5 to TRBJ1-5; TRBD1 matches at 7 bases. This CDR3 region has 15 residues. Trimming cost V 8 bases and J 2 bases; bases outside gene matches: 9. Per the germline V gene, CDR1 is MNHEY and CDR2 is SVGAGI. Written as DNA, the CDR3 is TGTGCCAGCCGACTGACCGGGACAGGCAATCAGCCCCAGCATTTT. Protein sequence: CASRLTGTGNQPQHF.

This clone appeared a few times. The same CDR3 also results from other DNA sequences found in this sample. The chain employs TRBV20-1 and TRBJ2-7, with a weak D call TRBD2 (6 bases). Germline V CDR1 and CDR2: DFQATT, SNEGSKA (reference sequence). There are 11 residues in the CDR3. The germline V and J ends were trimmed by 3 bases and 3 bases, with 6 bases remaining between them. This CDR3 is CSARGGYEQYF. The DNA for the CDR3 is TGCAGTGCTAGGGGGGGCTACGAGCAGTACTTC.

This clone was observed once. The gene calls are TRBV19 and TRBJ1-1; D gene uncertain. The V end lost 6 bases, the J end lost 1 base, and 12 bases lay between the germline ends. Germline assignment: CDR1 LNHDA and CDR2 SQIVND (reference sequence). CDR3 length: 14 amino acids. The CDR3: CASRRLGGNTEAFF. CDR3 bases: TGTGCCAGTAGACGATTGGGCGGGAACACTGAAGCTTTCTTT.

This clone was seen once. The CDR3 nucleotides read TGTGCCAGCTCCTCGGACAGGGGCGCCTACGAGCAGTACTTC. Translated: CASSSDRGAYEQYF. The chain is built from TRBV18 and TRBJ2-7; 9 positions match TRBD1. The germline CDR1 and CDR2 sequences are KGHSH and LQKENI. The CDR3 contains 14 residues. J lost 2 bases, V lost 6 bases, and 5 bases had no gene match.

V usage is TRBV5-5 and J usage is TRBJ1-2, with D maybe TRBD1 (5 bases). CDR1 SGHKS and CDR2 YYEKEE come from the germline V gene (reference sequence). The V end was cut by 0 bases, the J end by 4 bases, with 7 bases between. The CDR3 consists of 13 residues. The chain's CDR3 is CASSLAQGYGYTF. DNA for the CDR3: TGTGCCAGCAGCTTGGCCCAGGGCTATGGCTACACCTTC. The whole variable domain, filled in from reference TRBV5-5 and TRBJ1-2, reads DAGVTQSPTHLIKTRGQQVTLRCSPISGHKSVSWYQQVLGQGPQFIFQYYEKEERGRGNFPDRFSARQFPNYSSELNVNALLLGDSALYLCASSLAQGYGYTFGSGTRLTVV.

The chain uses TRBV6-6 and TRBJ1-1, with 10 nucleotides matching TRBD1. Unmatched junction bases numbered 5, after V lost 5 bases and J lost 5 bases. The CDR3 extends over 14 amino acids. CDR1 and CDR2 (germline): MNHNY, SVGAGI (reference sequence). In nucleotides, the CDR3 is TGTGCCAGCAGTACCGGGACAGGGGCTACTGAAGCTTTCTTT. Its translation is CASSTGTGATEAFF.

As DNA, the CDR3 is TGCGCCAGCAGCCAAGGGGACAGAGACAATGAAAAACTGTTTTTT. Translating gives CASSQGDRDNEKLFF. The J gene is TRBJ1-4, the V gene TRBV4-3; 7 bases map to TRBD1. Germline values: CDR1 LGHNA, CDR2 YSLEER. With V trimmed by 1 base and J by 5 bases, 4 bases remained unmatched. The CDR3 is 15 amino acids.

CDR3 amino acids: CASILSDRQAFF. The CDR3 DNA follows: TGTGCCAGCATCCTGTCGGACAGGCAAGCTTTCTTT. V usage is TRBV6-5 and J usage is TRBJ1-1; 7 bases map to TRBD1. This CDR3 region has 12 residues. Losses at the gene ends were 7 bases for V and 9 bases for J; bases not matched to a gene: 8. The germline CDR1 and CDR2 sequences are MNHEY and SVGAGI.

The genes are TRBV7-8 and TRBJ1-2, with 7 bases lining up with TRBD1. CDR1 and CDR2 (germline): SGHVS, FQNEAQ. This CDR3 is 15 amino acids long. After removal of 6 bases from V and 6 bases from J, the junction contained 13 bases not matched to a gene. DNA of the CDR3: TGTGCCAGCAGTCCCCCCCCAGGGGGTATGAATGGCTACACCTTC. This codes for CASSPPPGGMNGYTF.

The rearrangement joins TRBV7-6 to TRBJ2-1; 8 bases match TRBD2. V lost 5 bases, J lost 8 bases, and 14 bases stayed unmatched. Looked up from germline, CDR1 is SGHVS and CDR2 is FNYEAQ. The CDR3 is 16 residues long. The CDR3 region is CASSPVAGLTRHEQFF. The CDR3 DNA reads as TGTGCCAGCAGCCCGGTAGCGGGACTAACGAGGCATGAGCAGTTCTTC.

The chain uses TRBV30 and TRBJ1-2; 9 bases match TRBD1. CDR3 length: 15 residues. Germline values: CDR1 GTSNPN, CDR2 SVGIG (reference sequence). The trim removed 5 bases at V and 2 bases at J, leaving 9 bases unmatched. The CDR3 region is CAWAHRGRSNYGYTF. CDR3 bases: TGTGCCTGGGCCCACAGGGGGCGAAGCAACTATGGCTACACCTTC.

J is TRBJ1-5 and V is TRBV15; D not certain. Germline-derived CDR1 and CDR2 are LNHNV and YYDKDF (reference sequence). The CDR3 contains 12 residues. Trimming stripped 5 bases from V and 6 bases from J, with 8 bases between. The CDR3 protein is CATSDGVQPQHF. As DNA, the CDR3 is TGTGCCACCAGCGATGGGGTTCAGCCCCAGCATTTT.

The CDR3 sequence: CASPSSASGAGNTIYF. The CDR3 DNA is TGTGCCAGCCCCTCTTCCGCCTCAGGGGCCGGAAACACCATATATTTT. The rearrangement uses TRBV2 and TRBJ1-3; possibly TRBD1 for D (6 bases). The CDR3 runs 16 residues. V lost 8 bases and J 4 bases, leaving 21 bases between the germline ends. Germline V gene sequence: CDR1 SNHLY, CDR2 FYNNEI. The full variable domain, completed using reference TRBV2 and TRBJ1-3, is EPEVTQTPSHQVTQMGQEVILRCVPISNHLYFYWYRQILGQKVEFLVSFYNNEISEKSEIFDDQFSVERPDGSNFTLKIRSTKLEDSAMYFCASPSSASGAGNTIYFGEGSWLTVV.

The V and J genes are TRBV6-5 and TRBJ2-5, with 9 bases aligning to TRBD2. The CDR3 has 15 amino acids. J lost 1 base, V lost 6 bases, and 6 bases had no gene match. Germline CDR1 and CDR2: MNHEY and SVGAGI. CDR3 nucleotides: TGTGCCAGCAGCCGACGACTAGCGGCCCAAGAGACCCAGTACTTC. Residues: CASSRRLAAQETQYF.

The genes are TRBV5-1 and TRBJ1-6; D is unresolved. Germline CDR1 reads SGHRS; CDR2 reads YFSETQ. The CDR3 loop spans 15 amino acids. Trimming removed 4 bases from V and 6 bases from J, with 14 bases in between. The CDR3 protein is CASSREGAINSPLHF. The CDR3 nucleotides read TGCGCCAGCAGCAGAGAGGGCGCCATTAATTCACCCCTCCACTTT.

This clone was observed a single time. This chain uses TRBV5-4 with TRBJ1-2, with D tentatively TRBD1 (6 bases). Between the trimmed V and J ends, which lost 1 base and 5 bases, there was a span of 15 bases. CDR1 and CDR2 (germline): SGHNT, YYREEE (reference sequence). This CDR3 has 15 amino acids. CDR3 residues: CASSLRSQGVYGYTF. DNA for the CDR3: TGTGCCAGCAGCTTGCGTTCACAGGGCGTTTATGGCTACACCTTC.

V and J are TRBV11-1 and TRBJ1-5, with D unclear. V shed 3 bases and J shed 4 bases, with 7 bases lying between them. Germline CDR1 is SGHAT and CDR2 is FQDESV (reference sequence). This CDR3 is 13 amino acids long. DNA for the CDR3: TGTGCCAGCAGCTTTGCATCAAATCAGCCCCAGCATTTT. This encodes CASSFASNQPQHF.

CDR3 in DNA: TGTGCCAGCAGCGCCCCGGCAGGGCTAAATTCACCCCTCCACTTT. It translates to CASSAPAGLNSPLHF. The chain is built from TRBV7-9 and TRBJ1-6; D might be TRBD1 (5 bases). Germline-derived CDR1 and CDR2 are SEHNR and FQNEAQ (reference sequence). The CDR3 length is 15 residues. Deletions cut 5 bases from V and 7 bases from J, with 15 bases between. Complete variable domain (other parts from reference TRBV7-9 and TRBJ1-6): DTGVSQNPRHKITKRGQNVTFRCDPISEHNRLYWYRQTLGQGPEFLTYFQNEAQLEKSRLLSDRFSAERPKGSFSTLEIQRTEQGDSAMYLCASSAPAGLNSPLHFGNGTRLTVT.

The chain uses TRBV30 and TRBJ2-2; TRBD1 matches 12 bases. Germline-derived CDR1 and CDR2 are GTSNPN and SVGIG (reference sequence). V was clipped by 4 bases and J by 3 bases; unmatched bases: 3. The CDR3 length is 15 residues. CDR3 residues: CAWKRDRGHTGELFF. The DNA for the CDR3 is TGTGCCTGGAAGCGGGACAGGGGGCACACCGGGGAGCTGTTTTTT.

The CDR3 DNA reads TGCAGTGCGAGTAGGACAGGCACTGAAGCTTTCTTT. Residues: CSASRTGTEAFF. The chain is built from TRBV20-1 and TRBJ1-1, with TRBD1 matching over 7 bases. Germline V gene sequence: CDR1 DFQATT, CDR2 SNEGSKA (reference sequence). V lost 6 bases and J lost 4; bases outside the gene matches: 5. This CDR3 has 12 amino acids.

The CDR3 DNA sequence: TGTGCCAGTAGTATAGAGAGTTGGCGGAATGAAAAACTGTTTTTT. Encoded protein: CASSIESWRNEKLFF. The rearrangement links TRBV19 to TRBJ1-4; unclear D gene. Trimming pared 0 bases from V and 5 bases from J, leaving 10 bases between. Per the germline V gene, CDR1 is LNHDA and CDR2 is SQIVND (reference sequence). The CDR3 covers 15 residues.

V is TRBV5-4 and J is TRBJ2-2; D may be TRBD1 (5 bases). The CDR3 is made up of 12 amino acids. Trimming removed 4 bases from V and 8 bases from J, with 9 bases in between. Germline-derived CDR1 and CDR2 are SGHNT and YYREEE (reference sequence). The CDR3 nucleotides are TGTGCCAGCAGCACGCCAGGGGGGGAGCTGTTTTTT. Its translation is CASSTPGGELFF.

The V and J genes are TRBV11-3 and TRBJ2-7; D possibly corresponds to TRBD2 (5 bases). The CDR3 runs 12 residues. The V end was cut by 4 bases, the J end by 4 bases, with 8 bases between. Germline V gene data show CDR1 as SGHNT and CDR2 as YENEEA. DNA of the CDR3: TGTGCCAGCAGCTCAATAGCGTACGAGCAGTACTTC. Its translation: CASSSIAYEQYF.

In its sample, this clone was seen a few times. V and J are TRBV5-1 and TRBJ1-1, with 7 positions matching TRBD1. The germline V gene encodes CDR1 SGHRS and CDR2 YFSETQ. The CDR3 extends over 14 amino acids. After removal of 3 bases from V and 5 bases from J, the junction contained 7 bases not matched to a gene. The CDR3 coding sequence is TGCGCCAGCAGCTCGACAGGGAGAGGAACTGAAGCTTTCTTT. Translating it yields CASSSTGRGTEAFF.

The rearrangement uses TRBV5-1 and TRBJ1-2; D might be TRBD1 (6 bases). V lost 0 bases and J lost 4, with 10 bases in between. The germline gives CDR1 SGHRS, CDR2 YFSETQ. This CDR3 has 14 residues. As DNA, the CDR3 is TGCGCCAGCAGCTTGGACAGGGACCCCTATGGCTACACCTTC. Translated, it gives CASSLDRDPYGYTF.